This T cell receptor (beta chain) derives from a study of T cells in Graves' hyperthyroidism and ophthalmopathy. Study in general: Specimen type is peripheral blood, collected at initial diagnosis prior to any treatment.

Criteria for exclusion of patients were uncontrolled infection, other autoimmune disease, pregnancy or lactation. Extraction of PBMCs used around 9.6 ml of fresh peripheral blood. RNA transcripts served as the template for amplifying TCR beta CDR3 regions. During a first-round RT-PCR of the TCR CDR3, the HTBI primer set was used. Via MiXCR, TCRdb re-called the multiplex PCR reads, giving one row per CDR3 protein. The sample consists of some 250,000 distinct CDR3 sequences, 12% to 15% of them appearing once. At least ten counts were recorded for this clonotype. Sample: blood. The TCR was taken from a woman aged 50 to 60 with Graves' hyperthyroidism that later progressed to Graves' ophthalmopathy.

The DNA for the CDR3 is TGCGCCAGCAGCTTGGTGGGACAGGCATACAATGAGCAGTTCTTC. This sequence encodes CASSLVGQAYNEQFF. The V and J genes are TRBV5-1 and TRBJ2-1; 8 nucleotides line up with TRBD1. The germline gives CDR1 SGHRS, CDR2 YFSETQ. J lost 4 bases, V lost 0 bases, and 3 bases had no gene match. This CDR3 is built from 15 residues.